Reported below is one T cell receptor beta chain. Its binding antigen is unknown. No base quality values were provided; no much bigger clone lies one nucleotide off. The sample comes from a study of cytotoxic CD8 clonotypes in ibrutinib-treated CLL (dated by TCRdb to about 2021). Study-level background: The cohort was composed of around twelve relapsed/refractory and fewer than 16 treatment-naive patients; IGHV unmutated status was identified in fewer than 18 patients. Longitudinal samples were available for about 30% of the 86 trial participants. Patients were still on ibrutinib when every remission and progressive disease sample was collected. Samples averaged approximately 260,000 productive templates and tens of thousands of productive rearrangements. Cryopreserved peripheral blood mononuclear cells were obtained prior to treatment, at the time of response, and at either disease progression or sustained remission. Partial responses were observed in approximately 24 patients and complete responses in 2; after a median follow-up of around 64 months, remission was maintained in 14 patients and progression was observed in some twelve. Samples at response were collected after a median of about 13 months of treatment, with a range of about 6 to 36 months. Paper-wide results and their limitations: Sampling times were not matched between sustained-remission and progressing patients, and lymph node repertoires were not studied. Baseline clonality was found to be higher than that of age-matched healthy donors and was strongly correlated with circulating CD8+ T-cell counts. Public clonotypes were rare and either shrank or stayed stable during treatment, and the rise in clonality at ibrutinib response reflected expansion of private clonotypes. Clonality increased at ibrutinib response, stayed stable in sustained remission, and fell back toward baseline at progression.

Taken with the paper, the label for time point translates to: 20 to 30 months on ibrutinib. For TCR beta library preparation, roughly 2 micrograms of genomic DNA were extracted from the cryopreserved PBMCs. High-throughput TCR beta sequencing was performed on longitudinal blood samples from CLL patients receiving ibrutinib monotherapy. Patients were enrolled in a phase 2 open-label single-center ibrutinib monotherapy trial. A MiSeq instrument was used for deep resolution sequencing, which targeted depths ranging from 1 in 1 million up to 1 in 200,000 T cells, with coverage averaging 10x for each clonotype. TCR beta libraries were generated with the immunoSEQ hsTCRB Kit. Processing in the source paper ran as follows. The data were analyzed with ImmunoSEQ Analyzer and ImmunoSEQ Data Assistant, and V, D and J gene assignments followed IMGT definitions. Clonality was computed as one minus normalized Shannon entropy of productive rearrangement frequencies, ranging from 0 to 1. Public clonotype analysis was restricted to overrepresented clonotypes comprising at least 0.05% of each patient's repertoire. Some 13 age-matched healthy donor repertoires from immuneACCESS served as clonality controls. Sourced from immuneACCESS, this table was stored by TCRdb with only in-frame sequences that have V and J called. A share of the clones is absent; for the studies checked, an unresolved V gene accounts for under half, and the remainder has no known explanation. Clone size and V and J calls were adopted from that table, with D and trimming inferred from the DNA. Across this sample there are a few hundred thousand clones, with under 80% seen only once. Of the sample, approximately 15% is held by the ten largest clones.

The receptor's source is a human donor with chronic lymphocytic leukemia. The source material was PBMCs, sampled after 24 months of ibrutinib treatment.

The CDR3 corresponds to CASSWTSGRTYNEQFF. The base sequence is TGTGCCAGCTCGTGGACTAGCGGGAGGACCTACAATGAGCAGTTCTTC. The V and J genes are TRBV18 and TRBJ2-1; 14 bases in between match TRBD2. Trimming takes 6 bases off V and 2 bases off J; junction bases not matched to a gene: 3. From its cysteine to its phenylalanine, the CDR3 spans 16 amino acids. The CDR3 DNA has 48 bases and is translated from base 1. As encoded in the germline V gene, CDR1 is KGHSH while CDR2 is LQKENI.